This T cell receptor (beta chain) appears in the sequencing data of a study of Tregs in tolerant kidney transplant recipients. Study background: Sorting of CD4+CD25+CD127- cells followed approximately 3-day belatacept mixed lymphocyte reactions, sometimes with roughly 5-day graft donor restimulation. Antibodies separated recipient from donor cells.

Study results and caveats: Biological reproducibility was not directly addressed in this study.

Turning to this clone: Its antigen is currently unknown.

This table comes from immunoSEQ multiplex PCR, and its TCRdb copy is limited to in-frame clones, with some not included. The sample yields fewer than 45,000 clones, around 95% seen once. The sample consisted of Tregs from blood cultured with allogeneic cells. The TCR originated in a human donor in good health.

This CDR3 reads CASSQPSSDLANEKLFF. The CDR3 DNA sequence: TGCGCCAGCAGTCAACCAAGCTCGGACTTAGCTAATGAAAAACTGTTTTTT. This sequence joins TRBV23-1 and TRBJ1-4; D gene uncertain. TRBV23-1 is known as an ORF, though its function is uncertain. The CDR3 sequence is 17 residues long. Trimming removed 2 bases from V and 3 bases from J, with 16 bases in between.